The source of this T cell receptor (beta chain) is a study of T cell responses to AZD1222 COVID-19 vaccine (dated by TCRdb to the early 2020s). Study-wide context: AZD1222 recipients given second doses at about 4 weeks or at about 12 weeks were pooled, since spike-specific TCR depth and breadth were not found to differ between the two schedules. A total of 233 trial participants underwent TCR sequencing, of whom roughly 210 received two doses of AZD1222 and some 26 received two doses of the MenACWY control vaccine. Trial participants were enrolled by age into subgroups of 18-55, 56-69 and 70-plus years, and 148, 28 and 57 TCR-sequenced participants, respectively, were included in these subgroups.

The sample's time point label, in plain terms: baseline before first vaccination. Samples from vaccinated people were obtained from the UK trials COV001 and COV002, which included a single-blind randomized controlled phase 2/3 trial of AZD1222 (ChAdOx1 nCoV-19) in healthy adults. Trial participant PBMC samples were collected at day 0 and day 28 after the second dose for TCRbeta chain sequencing. The CDR3 regions of human TCRbeta chains were analyzed by immunosequencing. The authors' analysis ran thus. TCRs in the repertoires were matched against a reference library of SARS-CoV-2-specific TCRs that had been generated with the MIRA antigen-specificity platform. Breadth was defined as the fraction of unique TCRs that were SARS-CoV-2-associated, and depth was defined as the fraction of total T cells that were SARS-CoV-2-associated. Using the MIRA data, each spike-specific TCR was mapped to the spike region that the TCR reacts to and placed in a CD4 or CD8 class. Log10-transformed breadth and depth values were compared by one-way ANOVA with Sidak's multiple comparisons tests. The source is immuneACCESS, and TCRdb retained only in-frame sequences with V and J called. Part of the clones is not carried over; for the studies checked, unresolved V genes explain less than half of this, and the remainder is unexplained. D and trimming were read from the DNA, whereas the V and J calls and clone size are those reported in that table. For this sample the table gives approximately 100,000 clones, of which approximately 90% were detected only once. Together, the top ten hold 3% to 4% of the sample.

In the case of this clone: Its antigen has not been determined. No clone much larger than this one lies a single base away; base qualities are absent.

Summary of the overall study and its limitations: Spike-specific TCR breadth and depth rose significantly after two AZD1222 doses compared with day 0 and with MenACWY recipients. Epitopes outside the regions mutated in the B.1.351 and B.1.1.7 variants were reportedly recognized by nearly half of the unique spike-specific TCRs. Only six or seven AZD1222 recipients were SARS-CoV-2 seropositive at baseline, limiting conclusions about previously exposed vaccinees. In the small 56-69-year group, the increase in depth fell short of significance, most likely because of low power. Most participants were white British and females outnumbered males, and the authors suggested that clonal diversity may have been underestimated. Because no day 14 peak-response samples were available, repertoires were characterized only after the peak T cell response. CD4 TCRs associated with the vaccine covered the entire spike protein, and the dominant responses were in regions 160-218 and 743-854.

Per the germline V gene (reference sequence), LGHDT is the CDR1 and YNNKEL is the CDR2. Trimming removed 4 bases from V and 2 bases from J, leaving 8 bases between the germline ends. The CDR3 numbers 13 residues from cysteine through phenylalanine. Only CDR3 DNA is held: 39 bases, read in frame from base 1. The V and J genes are TRBV3-1 (or the pseudogene TRBV3-2) and TRBJ1-2, with no confident D gene call. The sequenced sample was peripheral blood, obtained on day 0 of AZD1222 vaccination. The origin of this receptor is an adult in good health. At the DNA level, the sequence is TGTGCCAGCAGCCTTTCTGTGAACTATGGCTACACCTTC. It specifies CASSLSVNYGYTF.